A selection of T cell receptor beta chains follows, all from one sample in a study of immune evolution from preneoplasia to lung adenocarcinoma. The table came from immunoSEQ multiplex PCR; TCRdb's copy has only in-frame clones and leaves some out. The profile shows around 4,100 clones, roughly 85% of them singletons. Sequencing used FFPE minimally invasive lung adenocarcinoma tissue. The source is a donor aged 70 or over with lung adenocarcinoma. CDR3s include the opening cysteine and the closing phenylalanine or tryptophan. Fields, in order: clone size, J gene, D gene, V gene, CDR3 length, CDR3 DNA, CDR3 protein. The D gene is left open where the match is weak. Only some rows state a clone size, as once, few, many or a class for expanded clones.

size: NA
J: TRBJ1-4
D: NA
V: TRBV18
length: 13
DNA: TGTGCCAGCTCACCTGGGAATAATGAAAAACTGTTTTTT
CDR3: CASSPGNNEKLFF

size: NA
J: TRBJ1-3
D: NA
V: TRBV9
length: 16
DNA: TGTGCCAGCAGCCCTATCGAAGGGTCCTCTGGAAACACCATATATTTT
CDR3: CASSPIEGSSGNTIYF

size: NA
J: TRBJ1-1
D: NA
V: TRBV18
length: 14
DNA: TGTGCCAGCTCACCTGTCAGGGCTGGGACTGAAGCTTTCTTT
CDR3: CASSPVRAGTEAFF

size: NA
J: TRBJ2-1
D: TRBD2
V: TRBV27
length: 16
DNA: TGTGCCAGCAGTCAAACTAGCGGGAGGGCCTCCAATGAGCAGTTCTTC
CDR3: CASSQTSGRASNEQFF

size: NA
J: TRBJ2-2
D: NA
V: TRBV9
length: 17
DNA: TGTGCCAGCAGCGTAGAGGGAGAGGTCCGGAACACCGGGGAGCTGTTTTTT
CDR3: CASSVEGEVRNTGELFF

size: NA
J: TRBJ2-7
D: NA
V: TRBV7-2
length: 17
DNA: TGTGCCAGCAGCTTAGTGACGGGCTCCCTTAGCTCCTACGAGCAGTACTTC
CDR3: CASSLVTGSLSSYEQYF

size: NA
J: TRBJ2-2
D: TRBD1
V: TRBV30
length: 15
DNA: TGTGCCTGGAGTGCCCCAGACAGGGGATTAGGGGAGCTGTTTTTT
CDR3: CAWSAPDRGLGELFF

size: few
J: TRBJ2-5
D: NA
V: TRBV2
length: 15
DNA: TGTGCCAGCAGTGAAGGGTCGTGGTCACCGGAGACCCAGTACTTC
CDR3: CASSEGSWSPETQYF

size: NA
J: TRBJ2-2
D: NA
V: TRBV5-4
length: 19
DNA: TGTGCCAGCAGTACCTCGGTGGTGAGGGTTGGTCGGAACACCGGGGAGCTGTTTTTT
CDR3: CASSTSVVRVGRNTGELFF

size: NA
J: TRBJ2-7
D: NA
V: TRBV27
length: 15
DNA: TGTGCCAGCCGGTCTTTAACGGGAGCCCTCTACGAGCAGTACTTC
CDR3: CASRSLTGALYEQYF

size: NA
J: TRBJ2-3
D: NA
V: TRBV19
length: 14
DNA: TGTGCCAGTAGTCCCCAAGGGGGCACAGATACGCAGTATTTT
CDR3: CASSPQGGTDTQYF

size: once
J: TRBJ2-3
D: TRBD2
V: TRBV18
length: 15
DNA: TGTGCCAGCTCACCACCCCCTAGCGGGAGCGATACGCAGTATTTT
CDR3: CASSPPPSGSDTQYF

size: NA
J: TRBJ2-1
D: NA
V: TRBV11-2
length: 12
DNA: TGTGCCAGCAGCTTACAGGACAATGAGCAGTTCTTC
CDR3: CASSLQDNEQFF

size: NA
J: TRBJ2-5
D: NA
V: TRBV4-2
length: 14
DNA: TGTGCCAGCAGCCAAGCCAACGATCAAGAGACCCAGTACTTC
CDR3: CASSQANDQETQYF

size: NA
J: TRBJ2-3
D: NA
V: TRBV19
length: 15
DNA: TGTGCCAGTAGTATAGGTCTGGGGAGCACAGATACGCAGTATTTT
CDR3: CASSIGLGSTDTQYF